This T cell receptor (beta chain) appears in the sequencing data of a study of cytomegalovirus exposure and HLA in healthy donors. Study-wide findings and caveats: Analysis was carried out at a later point, and it linked a missense DCLRE1C variant to TCR beta V- and J-gene trimming.

To note about this clone: What it binds is not known.

PCR amplification relied on 60 Vbeta primers (plus 13 Jbeta primers). Data came from immunoSEQ multiplex PCR; TCRdb stores just in-frame clones and leaves some out. The data show about 160,000 clones, about 80% seen once. V shed 0 bases, J shed 3 bases, and the junction held 6 bases outside the gene matches. The germline CDR1 and CDR2 sequences are SGHRS and YFSETQ. The CDR3 extends over 16 amino acids. Sequenced material: PBMCs. This rearrangement joins TRBV5-1 to TRBJ2-3; 8 nucleotides agree with TRBD1. The TCR was taken from a man aged 25-40 years in good health and CMV-seronegative. The CDR3 region has the DNA TGCGCCAGCAGCTTGGAGGCAGGACAGGGTACAGATACGCAGTATTTT. Protein product: CASSLEAGQGTDTQYF.